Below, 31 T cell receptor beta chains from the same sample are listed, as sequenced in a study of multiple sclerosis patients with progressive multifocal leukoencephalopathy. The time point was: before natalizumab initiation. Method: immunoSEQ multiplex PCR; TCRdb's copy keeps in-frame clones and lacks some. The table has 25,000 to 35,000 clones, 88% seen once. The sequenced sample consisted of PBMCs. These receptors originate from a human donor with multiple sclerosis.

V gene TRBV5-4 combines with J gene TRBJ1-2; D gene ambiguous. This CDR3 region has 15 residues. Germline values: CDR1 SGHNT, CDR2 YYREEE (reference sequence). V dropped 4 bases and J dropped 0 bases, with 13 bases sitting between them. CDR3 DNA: TGTGCCAGCAGCCCGGTCGGATCCGCTAACTATGGCTACACCTTC. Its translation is CASSPVGSANYGYTF.

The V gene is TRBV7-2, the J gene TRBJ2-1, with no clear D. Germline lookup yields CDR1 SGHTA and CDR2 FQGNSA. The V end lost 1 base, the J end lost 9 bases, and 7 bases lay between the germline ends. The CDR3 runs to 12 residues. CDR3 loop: CASSLVFGEQFF. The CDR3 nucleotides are TGTGCCAGCAGCTTAGTATTCGGTGAGCAGTTCTTC.

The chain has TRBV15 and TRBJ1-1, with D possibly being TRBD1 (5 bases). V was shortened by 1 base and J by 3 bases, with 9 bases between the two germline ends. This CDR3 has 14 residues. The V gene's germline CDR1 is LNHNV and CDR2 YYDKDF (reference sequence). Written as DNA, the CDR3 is TGTGCCACCAGCAGAGGGGGGAGCGACACTGAAGCTTTCTTT. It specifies CATSRGGSDTEAFF.

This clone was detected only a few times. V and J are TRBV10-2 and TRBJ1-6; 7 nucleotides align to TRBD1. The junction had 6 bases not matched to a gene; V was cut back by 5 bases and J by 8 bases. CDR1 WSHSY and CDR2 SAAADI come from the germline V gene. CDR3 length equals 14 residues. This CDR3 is CASSPGQQDSPLHF. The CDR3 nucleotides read TGCGCCAGCAGTCCGGGACAGCAAGATTCACCCCTCCACTTT.

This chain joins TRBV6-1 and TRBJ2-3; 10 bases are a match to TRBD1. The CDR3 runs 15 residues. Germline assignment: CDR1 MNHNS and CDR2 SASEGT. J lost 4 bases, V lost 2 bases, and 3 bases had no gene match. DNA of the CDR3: TGTGCCAGCAGTGAAAGCGGGACAGGGGCAGATACGCAGTATTTT. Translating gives CASSESGTGADTQYF.

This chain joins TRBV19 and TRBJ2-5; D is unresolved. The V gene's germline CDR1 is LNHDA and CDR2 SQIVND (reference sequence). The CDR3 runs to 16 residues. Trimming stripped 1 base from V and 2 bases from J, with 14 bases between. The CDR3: CASSIGLGRSQETQYF. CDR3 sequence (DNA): TGTGCCAGTAGTATAGGACTCGGACGGTCACAAGAGACCCAGTACTTC.

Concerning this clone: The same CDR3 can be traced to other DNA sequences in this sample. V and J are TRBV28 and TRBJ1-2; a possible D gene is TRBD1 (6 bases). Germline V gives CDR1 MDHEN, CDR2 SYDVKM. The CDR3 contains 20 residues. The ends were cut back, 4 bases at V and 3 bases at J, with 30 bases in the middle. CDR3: CASSSLGGTFGRSGYYGYTF. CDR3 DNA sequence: TGTGCCAGCAGTTCCCTAGGGGGAACCTTCGGGCGATCTGGCTACTATGGCTACACCTTC.

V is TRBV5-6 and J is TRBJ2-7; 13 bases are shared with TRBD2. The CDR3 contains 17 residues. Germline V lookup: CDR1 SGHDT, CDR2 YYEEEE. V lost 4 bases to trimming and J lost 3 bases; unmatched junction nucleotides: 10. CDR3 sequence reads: CASSGGLAGARSYEQYF. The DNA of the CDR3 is TGTGCCAGCAGCGGTGGACTAGCGGGGGCCCGGAGCTACGAGCAGTACTTC.

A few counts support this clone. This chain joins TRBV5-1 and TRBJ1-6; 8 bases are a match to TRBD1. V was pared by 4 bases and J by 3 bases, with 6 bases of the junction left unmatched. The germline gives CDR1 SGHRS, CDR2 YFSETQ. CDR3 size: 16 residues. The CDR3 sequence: CASSLGQGHYNSPLHF. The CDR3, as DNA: TGCGCCAGCAGCCTTGGACAGGGCCACTATAATTCACCCCTCCACTTT.

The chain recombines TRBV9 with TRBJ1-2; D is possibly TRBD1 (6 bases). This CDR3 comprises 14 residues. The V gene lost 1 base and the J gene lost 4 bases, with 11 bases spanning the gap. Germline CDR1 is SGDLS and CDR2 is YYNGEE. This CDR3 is CASSVSQGGYGYTF. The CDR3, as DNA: TGTGCCAGCAGCGTATCCCAAGGGGGCTATGGCTACACCTTC.

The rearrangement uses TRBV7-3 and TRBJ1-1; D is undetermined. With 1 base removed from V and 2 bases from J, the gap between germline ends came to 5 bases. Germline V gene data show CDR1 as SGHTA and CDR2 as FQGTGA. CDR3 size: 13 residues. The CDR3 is CASSLNANTEAFF. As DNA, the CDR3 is TGTGCCAGCAGCTTAAACGCTAACACTGAAGCTTTCTTT.

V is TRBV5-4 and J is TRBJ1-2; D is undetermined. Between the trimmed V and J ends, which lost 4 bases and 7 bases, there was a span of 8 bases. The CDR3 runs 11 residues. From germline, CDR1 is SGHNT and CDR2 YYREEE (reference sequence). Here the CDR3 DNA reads TGTGCCAGCAGCACGGACGGTGGCTACACCTTC. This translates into CASSTDGGYTF. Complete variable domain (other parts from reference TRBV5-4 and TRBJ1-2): ETGVTQSPTHLIKTRGQQVTLRCSSQSGHNTVSWYQQALGQGPQFIFQYYREEENGRGNFPPRFSGLQFPNYSSELNVNALELDDSALYLCASSTDGGYTFGSGTRLTVV.

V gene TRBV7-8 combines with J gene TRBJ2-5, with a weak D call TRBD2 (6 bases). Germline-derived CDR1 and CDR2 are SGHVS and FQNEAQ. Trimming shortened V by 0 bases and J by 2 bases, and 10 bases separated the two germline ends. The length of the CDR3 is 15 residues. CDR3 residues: CASSLAGGGQETQYF. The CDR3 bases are TGTGCCAGCAGCTTAGCGGGAGGAGGACAAGAGACCCAGTACTTC.

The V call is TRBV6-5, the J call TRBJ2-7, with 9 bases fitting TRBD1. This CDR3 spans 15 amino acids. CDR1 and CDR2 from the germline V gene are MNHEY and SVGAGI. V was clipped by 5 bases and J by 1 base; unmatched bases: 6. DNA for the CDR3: TGTGCCAGCAGTGTCCGGGACAGGGTGTCCTACGAGCAGTACTTC. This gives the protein CASSVRDRVSYEQYF.

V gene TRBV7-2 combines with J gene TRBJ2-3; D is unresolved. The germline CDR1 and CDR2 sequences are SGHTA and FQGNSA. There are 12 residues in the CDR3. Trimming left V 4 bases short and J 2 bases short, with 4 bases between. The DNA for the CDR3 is TGTGCCAGCAGCTCACTCACAGATACGCAGTATTTT. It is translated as CASSSLTDTQYF.

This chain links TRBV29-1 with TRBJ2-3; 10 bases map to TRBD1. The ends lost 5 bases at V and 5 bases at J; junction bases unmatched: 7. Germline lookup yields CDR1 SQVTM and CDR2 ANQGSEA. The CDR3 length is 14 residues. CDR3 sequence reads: CSVSGQGGVDTQYF. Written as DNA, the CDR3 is TGCAGCGTTTCAGGACAGGGGGGAGTAGATACGCAGTATTTT.

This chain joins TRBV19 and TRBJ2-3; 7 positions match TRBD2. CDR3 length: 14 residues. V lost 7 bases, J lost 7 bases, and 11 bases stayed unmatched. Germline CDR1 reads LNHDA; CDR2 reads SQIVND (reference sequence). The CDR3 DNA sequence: TGTGCCAGTATGGACGGGGGGACGTCATATACGCAGTATTTT. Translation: CASMDGGTSYTQYF.

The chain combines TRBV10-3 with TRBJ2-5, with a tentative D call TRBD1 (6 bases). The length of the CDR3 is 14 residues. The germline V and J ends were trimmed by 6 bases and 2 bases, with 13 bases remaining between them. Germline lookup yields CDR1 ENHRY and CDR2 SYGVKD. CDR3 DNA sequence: TGTGCCATCAGGATGGACAGCAAACAAGAGACCCAGTACTTC. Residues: CAIRMDSKQETQYF.

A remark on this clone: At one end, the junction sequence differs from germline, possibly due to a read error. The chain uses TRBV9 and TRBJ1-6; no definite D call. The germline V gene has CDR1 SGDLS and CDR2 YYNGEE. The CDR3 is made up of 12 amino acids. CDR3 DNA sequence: TGTGCCAGCAGTGTAGCAAGTTTACCCCTCCACTTT. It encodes CASSVASLPLHF.

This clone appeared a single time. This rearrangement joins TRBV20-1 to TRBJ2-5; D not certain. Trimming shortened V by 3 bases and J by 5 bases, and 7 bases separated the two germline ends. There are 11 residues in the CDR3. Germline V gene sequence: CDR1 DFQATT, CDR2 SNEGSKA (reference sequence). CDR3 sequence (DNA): TGCAGTGCTAGGTTTGGGGAGACCCAGTACTTC. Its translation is CSARFGETQYF.

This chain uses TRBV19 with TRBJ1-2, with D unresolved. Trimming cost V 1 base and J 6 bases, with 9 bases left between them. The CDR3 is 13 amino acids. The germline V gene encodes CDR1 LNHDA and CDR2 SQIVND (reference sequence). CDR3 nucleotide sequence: TGTGCCAGTAGTATAGGGACGGTCAATGGCTACACCTTC. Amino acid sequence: CASSIGTVNGYTF.

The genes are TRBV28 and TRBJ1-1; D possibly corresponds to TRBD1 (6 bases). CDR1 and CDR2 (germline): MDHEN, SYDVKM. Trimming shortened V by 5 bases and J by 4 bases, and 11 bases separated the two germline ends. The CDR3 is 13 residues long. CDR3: CASSPTGATEAFF. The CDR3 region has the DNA TGTGCCAGCAGTCCCACGGGGGCCACTGAAGCTTTCTTT.

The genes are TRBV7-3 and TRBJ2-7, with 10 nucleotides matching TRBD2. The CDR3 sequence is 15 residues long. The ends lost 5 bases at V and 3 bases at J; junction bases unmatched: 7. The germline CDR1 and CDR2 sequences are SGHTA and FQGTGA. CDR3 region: CASSPRGLADYEQYF. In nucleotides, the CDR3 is TGTGCCAGCAGCCCACGAGGACTAGCGGACTACGAGCAGTACTTC. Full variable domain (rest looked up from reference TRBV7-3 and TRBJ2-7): GAGVSQTPSNKVTEKGKYVELRCDPISGHTALYWYRQSLGQGPEFLIYFQGTGAADDSGLPNDRFFAVRPEGSVSTLKIQRTERGDSAVYLCASSPRGLADYEQYFGPGTRLTVT.

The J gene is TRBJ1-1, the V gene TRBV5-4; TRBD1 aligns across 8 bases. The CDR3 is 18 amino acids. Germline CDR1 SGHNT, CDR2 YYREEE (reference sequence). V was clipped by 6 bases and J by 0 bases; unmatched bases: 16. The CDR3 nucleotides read TGTGCCAGCAACGCCGGTTTCGGTTCAGGGGGCTTGAACACTGAAGCTTTCTTT. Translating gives CASNAGFGSGGLNTEAFF.

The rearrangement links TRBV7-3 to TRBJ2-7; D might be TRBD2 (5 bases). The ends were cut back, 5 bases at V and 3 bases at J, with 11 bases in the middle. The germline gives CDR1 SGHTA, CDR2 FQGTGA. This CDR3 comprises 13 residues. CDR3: CASSLGSFYEQYF. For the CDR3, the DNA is TGTGCCAGCAGCCTGGGGAGTTTCTACGAGCAGTACTTC.

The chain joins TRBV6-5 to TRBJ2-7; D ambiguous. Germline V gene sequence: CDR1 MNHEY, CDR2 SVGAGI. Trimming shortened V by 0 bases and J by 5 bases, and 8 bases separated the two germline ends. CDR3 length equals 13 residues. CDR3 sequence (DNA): TGTGCCAGCAGTTACTCGTCTAGGGACGAGCAGTACTTC. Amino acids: CASSYSSRDEQYF.

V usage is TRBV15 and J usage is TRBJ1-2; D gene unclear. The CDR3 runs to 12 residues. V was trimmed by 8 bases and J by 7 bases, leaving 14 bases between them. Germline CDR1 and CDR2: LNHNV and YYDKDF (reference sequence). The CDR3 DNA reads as TGTGCCACCGCGGGTGGGAGGGCTGGCTACACCTTC. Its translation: CATAGGRAGYTF.

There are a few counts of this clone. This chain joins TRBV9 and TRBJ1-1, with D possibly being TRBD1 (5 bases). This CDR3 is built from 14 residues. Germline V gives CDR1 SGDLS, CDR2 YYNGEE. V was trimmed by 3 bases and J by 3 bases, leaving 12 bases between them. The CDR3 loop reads CASSGGLGYTEAFF. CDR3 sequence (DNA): TGTGCCAGCAGCGGGGGACTGGGGTACACTGAAGCTTTCTTT.

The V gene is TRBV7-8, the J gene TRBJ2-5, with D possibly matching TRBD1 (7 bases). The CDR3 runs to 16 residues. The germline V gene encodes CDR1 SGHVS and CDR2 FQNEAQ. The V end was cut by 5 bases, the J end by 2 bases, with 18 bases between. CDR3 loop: CASSPRDSKKQETQYF. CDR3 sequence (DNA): TGTGCCAGCAGCCCGCGGGACAGCAAAAAGCAAGAGACCCAGTACTTC.

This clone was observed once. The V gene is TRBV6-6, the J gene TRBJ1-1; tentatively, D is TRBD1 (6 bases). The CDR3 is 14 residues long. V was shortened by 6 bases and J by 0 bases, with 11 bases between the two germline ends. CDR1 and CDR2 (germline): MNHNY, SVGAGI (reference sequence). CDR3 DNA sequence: TGTGCCAGCAGCGGACAGTCTATGAACACTGAAGCTTTCTTT. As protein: CASSGQSMNTEAFF.

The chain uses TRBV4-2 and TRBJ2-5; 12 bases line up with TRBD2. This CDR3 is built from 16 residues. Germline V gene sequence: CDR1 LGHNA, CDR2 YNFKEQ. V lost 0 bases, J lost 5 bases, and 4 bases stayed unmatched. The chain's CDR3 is CASSQDLAGGVETQYF. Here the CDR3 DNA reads TGTGCCAGCAGCCAAGATCTAGCGGGGGGGGTGGAGACCCAGTACTTC.